A selection of T cell receptor beta chains follows, all from one sample in a study of sequential checkpoint blockade in melanoma. Clones were sequenced by immunoSEQ multiplex PCR, and TCRdb holds only the in-frame ones, with some missing. The data hold over 10,000 clones, with approximately 68% observed a single time. The specimen comprised CD8+ T cells sorted from blood (inferred from file names), sampled from a patient given nivolumab and ipilimumab in sequence. These receptor sequences come from a human donor with melanoma. CDR3s include the opening cysteine and the closing phenylalanine or tryptophan. The D gene is left open where the match is weak. The size field is filled for only some rows; it gives once, few, many or a size class.

clone_size: .
cdr3_length: 13
d_call: TRBD1
v_call: TRBV19
j_call: TRBJ2-7
cdr3_aa: CNPTFQGAHEQYF
cdr3_nt: TGTAACCCGACATTTCAGGGGGCACACGAGCAGTACTTC

clone_size: .
cdr3_length: 15
d_call: TRBD2
v_call: TRBV30
j_call: TRBJ2-1
cdr3_aa: CARKVAGVINNEQFF
cdr3_nt: TGTGCCCGGAAAGTAGCGGGAGTTATCAACAATGAGCAGTTCTTC

clone_size: .
cdr3_length: 14
d_call: TRBD1
v_call: TRBV7-6
j_call: TRBJ1-2
cdr3_aa: CASSSDRGDCGYTF
cdr3_nt: TGTGCCAGCAGCTCGGACAGGGGGGACTGTGGCTACACCTTC

clone_size: .
cdr3_length: 15
d_call: TRBD2
v_call: TRBV7-8
j_call: TRBJ2-7
cdr3_aa: CASSLTSGGGYEQYF
cdr3_nt: TGTGCCAGCAGTCTAACTAGCGGAGGAGGCTACGAGCAGTACTTC

clone_size: .
cdr3_length: 13
d_call: TRBD1
v_call: TRBV9
j_call: TRBJ2-7
cdr3_aa: CASSARTGDEQYF
cdr3_nt: TGTGCCAGCAGCGCCCGGACAGGGGACGAGCAGTACTTC

clone_size: .
cdr3_length: 14
d_call: .
v_call: TRBV7-6
j_call: TRBJ2-7
cdr3_aa: CASSLEGEHYEQYF
cdr3_nt: TGTGCCAGCAGCTTAGAGGGGGAGCACTACGAGCAGTACTTC

clone_size: .
cdr3_length: 17
d_call: TRBD1
v_call: TRBV15
j_call: TRBJ1-3
cdr3_aa: CATSRYRGSSSGNTIYF
cdr3_nt: TGTGCCACCAGCAGGTACAGGGGGTCAAGCTCTGGAAACACCATATATTTT

clone_size: .
cdr3_length: 12
d_call: .
v_call: TRBV5-5
j_call: TRBJ2-3
cdr3_aa: CASSWPTDTQYF
cdr3_nt: TGTGCCAGCAGCTGGCCCACAGATACGCAGTATTTT

clone_size: few
cdr3_length: 11
d_call: .
v_call: TRBV5-3
j_call: TRBJ1-2
cdr3_aa: CAVWSGQSYTF
cdr3_nt: TGTGCCGTGTGGTCAGGGCAGAGCTACACCTTC

clone_size: once
cdr3_length: 16
d_call: TRBD1
v_call: TRBV18
j_call: TRBJ1-6
cdr3_aa: CASSPRTGPGSSPLHF
cdr3_nt: TGTGCCAGCTCACCCCGGACAGGGCCGGGGTCTTCACCCCTCCACTTT

clone_size: few
cdr3_length: 13
d_call: .
v_call: TRBV2
j_call: TRBJ1-1
cdr3_aa: CASARIMNTEAFF
cdr3_nt: TGTGCCAGCGCGCGGATTATGAACACTGAAGCTTTCTTT

clone_size: .
cdr3_length: 14
d_call: .
v_call: TRBV5-1
j_call: TRBJ2-3
cdr3_aa: CASSLTAAGDTQYF
cdr3_nt: TGCGCCAGCAGCTTGACGGCAGCGGGAGATACGCAGTATTTT

clone_size: .
cdr3_length: 14
d_call: .
v_call: TRBV6-5
j_call: TRBJ2-5
cdr3_aa: CASSEWGPPRAQYF
cdr3_nt: TGTGCCAGCAGCGAGTGGGGCCCCCCTCGGGCCCAGTACTTC

clone_size: hyperexpanded
cdr3_length: 16
d_call: TRBD1
v_call: TRBV28
j_call: TRBJ2-2
cdr3_aa: CASSALTTGAAGELFF
cdr3_nt: TGTGCCAGCTCAGCGCTTACGACAGGGGCCGCCGGGGAGCTGTTTTTT

clone_size: .
cdr3_length: 13
d_call: .
v_call: TRBV10-3
j_call: TRBJ2-7
cdr3_aa: CAISEGVLYEQYF
cdr3_nt: TGTGCCATCAGTGAAGGGGTACTGTACGAGCAGTACTTC

clone_size: .
cdr3_length: 13
d_call: .
v_call: TRBV11-2
j_call: TRBJ2-7
cdr3_aa: CASSLAEYYEQYF
cdr3_nt: TGTGCCAGCAGCTTGGCGGAATACTACGAGCAGTACTTC

clone_size: .
cdr3_length: 17
d_call: .
v_call: TRBV27
j_call: TRBJ2-7
cdr3_aa: CASSPWDPRETSYEQYF
cdr3_nt: TGTGCCAGCAGTCCCTGGGATCCGAGGGAGACCTCCTACGAGCAGTACTTC

clone_size: .
cdr3_length: 16
d_call: TRBD1
v_call: TRBV10-3
j_call: TRBJ1-1
cdr3_aa: CAISESPTGMNTEAFF
cdr3_nt: TGTGCCATCAGTGAGTCCCCGACAGGGATGAACACTGAAGCTTTCTTT